This T cell receptor (beta chain) was captured by sequencing in a study of regulatory T cells in long-lasting Graves disease. CDR3 size: 15 residues. Germline V gene sequence: CDR1 SNHLY, CDR2 FYNNEI. The V gene lost 7 bases and the J gene lost 5 bases, with 19 bases spanning the gap. Time point described: newly diagnosed GD, antithyroid drugs for less than 3 months. PBMC RNA was the source of the TCR library. American Thyroid Association guidelines defined Graves' disease diagnosis. One endocrinology department in Xi'an, China, was where patients came from. This clonotype was found many times. The target antigen is unknown. Arm-PCR of CDR3 regions and iRepertoire HTBI primers were the basis on which TCR beta libraries were built. MiXCR, run by TCRdb on the multiplex PCR reads, gives a single entry per CDR3 protein. The table shows roughly 520,000 distinct CDR3 sequences, with 12% occurring only once.

Overall study findings and caveats: There was favoring of TRBV28, TRBJ1-2 and TRBJ2-5 in persistent disease.

This same sample was also part of a study on T cells in Graves' hyperthyroidism and ophthalmopathy. As reported in that work: Initially, a first-round RT-PCR of the TCR CDR3 employed the HTBI primer set.

Material: peripheral blood mononuclear cells (PBMCs), obtained at new diagnosis, from a patient treated with antithyroid drugs. The V gene is TRBV2, the J gene TRBJ2-3; the D call may be TRBD1 or TRBD2 (5 bases each). The sequence came from a woman aged 25 to 45 with Graves disease. The CDR3 bases are TGTGCCAGCACACCCGGGGCGGGCCCAGGAGATACGCAGTATTTT. Amino acid sequence: CASTPGAGPGDTQYF.